This TCR beta chain stems from a study of spatial heterogeneity in lung cancer. The sample's time point: sample taken at primary tumor resection. TCR cDNA molecules were tagged individually, and each one carried a unique molecular identifier. A single record per CDR3 protein comes from TCRdb applying MiXCR to the 5' RACE reads. The table includes about 6,900 distinct CDR3 sequences, 12% detected once. The length of the CDR3 is 14 residues. Germline CDR1 reads SGHRS; CDR2 reads YFSETQ. V lost 5 bases to trimming and J lost 0 bases, with 10 bases between them. Study-wide findings and caveats: Counts of expanded alpha and beta TCRs within tumors tracked the tumor nonsynonymous mutation count.

In this sample, this clonotype is medium-sized. Antigen unknown. The receptor's source is a male donor with early-stage non-small cell lung cancer. The sample consisted of lung tumor tissue, taken at surgery. The chain couples TRBV5-1 to TRBJ2-3, with TRBD2 as a possible D gene (6 bases). The DNA for the CDR3 is TGCGCCAGCAGACCGGGAGCCAGCACAGATACGCAGTATTTT. Translating gives CASRPGASTDTQYF.